These T cell receptor beta chains were read from a single sample in a study of blood T cell repertoires in COVID-19. The method was immunoSEQ multiplex PCR; TCRdb's version includes in-frame clones alone and lacks a portion of them. The repertoire holds approximately 190,000 clones, with 90% as singletons. Sequencing used peripheral blood. The origin of the receptors is a man aged 50 to 60 with acute or convalescent COVID-19. Each CDR3 is given with its conserved first and last residue. The order of the fields is D gene, V gene, J gene, clone size, CDR3 protein, CDR3 DNA. D genes are given only for firm matches. Clone size is stated in some rows and not others, as once, few, many or a class when expanded.

d_gene: TRBD1; v_gene: TRBV27; j_gene: TRBJ2-3; abundance: few; CDR3aa: CASSGQGDRNTQYF; CDR3nt: TGTGCCAGCAGCGGACAGGGGGATAGGAATACGCAGTATTTT
d_gene: -; v_gene: TRBV5-6; j_gene: TRBJ1-2; abundance: -; CDR3aa: CASSLAEVGGRYGYTF; CDR3nt: TGTGCCAGCAGCTTGGCCGAGGTCGGGGGTCGCTATGGCTACACCTTC
d_gene: -; v_gene: TRBV30; j_gene: TRBJ1-2; abundance: -; CDR3aa: CAWSLMSYGYTF; CDR3nt: TGTGCCTGGAGCCTAATGAGCTATGGCTACACCTTC
d_gene: -; v_gene: TRBV7-3; j_gene: TRBJ2-3; abundance: once; CDR3aa: CASSLTSLGDTQYF; CDR3nt: TGTGCCAGCAGCTTAACTAGTCTCGGGGATACGCAGTATTTT
d_gene: TRBD2; v_gene: TRBV4-1; j_gene: TRBJ2-1; abundance: -; CDR3aa: CASSQDSLAGSTYNEQFF; CDR3nt: TGCGCCAGCAGCCAAGATTCACTAGCGGGATCTACCTACAATGAGCAGTTCTTC
d_gene: -; v_gene: TRBV7-9; j_gene: TRBJ2-3; abundance: -; CDR3aa: CASSGGRGSDTQYF; CDR3nt: TGTGCCAGCAGCGGCGGAAGGGGTTCAGATACGCAGTATTTT
d_gene: TRBD1; v_gene: TRBV3-1/TRBV3-2; j_gene: TRBJ1-2; abundance: -; CDR3aa: CASSQGTGQHGYTF; CDR3nt: TGTGCCAGCAGCCAAGGGACGGGACAGCATGGCTACACCTTC
d_gene: TRBD1; v_gene: TRBV19; j_gene: TRBJ2-5; abundance: -; CDR3aa: CASSIRWLGTGTQETQYF; CDR3nt: TGTGCCAGTAGTATAAGGTGGCTGGGGACAGGAACACAAGAGACCCAGTACTTC
d_gene: TRBD1; v_gene: TRBV10-2; j_gene: TRBJ1-2; abundance: -; CDR3aa: CASSAWTGGSHYGYTF; CDR3nt: TGCGCCAGCAGCGCCTGGACAGGGGGAAGTCACTATGGCTACACCTTC
d_gene: -; v_gene: TRBV5-6; j_gene: TRBJ2-2; abundance: -; CDR3aa: CASSLRTLNTGELFF; CDR3nt: TGTGCCAGCAGCTTGAGGACACTGAACACCGGGGAGCTGTTTTTT
d_gene: -; v_gene: TRBV24-1; j_gene: TRBJ1-5; abundance: few; CDR3aa: CATSEGRLNNQPQHF; CDR3nt: TGTGCCACCAGTGAAGGCAGGCTAAACAATCAGCCCCAGCATTTT
d_gene: TRBD2; v_gene: TRBV2; j_gene: TRBJ2-1; abundance: -; CDR3aa: CASMTTSDHNEQFF; CDR3nt: TGTGCCAGCATGACCACTAGCGACCACAATGAGCAGTTCTTC
d_gene: -; v_gene: TRBV7-2; j_gene: TRBJ2-1; abundance: -; CDR3aa: CASSERSSSYNEQFF; CDR3nt: TGTGCCAGCAGCGAGCGGTCGAGCTCCTACAATGAGCAGTTCTTC
d_gene: TRBD2; v_gene: TRBV7-3; j_gene: TRBJ2-3; abundance: -; CDR3aa: CASGETSLDTQYF; CDR3nt: TGTGCCAGCGGTGAGACTAGCCTGGATACGCAGTATTTT
d_gene: -; v_gene: TRBV12-3/TRBV12-4; j_gene: TRBJ1-2; abundance: -; CDR3aa: CASSPDISYGYTF; CDR3nt: TGTGCCAGCAGCCCGGACATCTCATATGGCTACACCTTC
d_gene: -; v_gene: TRBV11-3; j_gene: TRBJ2-2; abundance: -; CDR3aa: CASSPQAVTGELFF; CDR3nt: TGTGCCAGCAGCCCCCAGGCCGTCACCGGGGAGCTGTTTTTT
d_gene: -; v_gene: TRBV6-4; j_gene: TRBJ2-7; abundance: -; CDR3aa: CASRSGALNEQYF; CDR3nt: TGTGCCAGCCGATCAGGGGCTCTGAACGAGCAGTACTTC
d_gene: -; v_gene: TRBV5-1; j_gene: TRBJ2-3; abundance: -; CDR3aa: CASSLGSTTDTQYF; CDR3nt: TGCGCCAGCAGCTTGGGTAGTACCACAGATACGCAGTATTTT
d_gene: TRBD1; v_gene: TRBV11-2; j_gene: TRBJ1-3; abundance: -; CDR3aa: CASSYGQGAGNTIYF; CDR3nt: TGTGCCAGCAGCTACGGTCAGGGGGCAGGAAACACCATATATTTT
d_gene: -; v_gene: TRBV5-1; j_gene: TRBJ1-1; abundance: -; CDR3aa: CASSLGTSWVTEAFF; CDR3nt: TGCGCCAGCAGTTTGGGGACATCATGGGTCACTGAAGCTTTCTTT
d_gene: TRBD2; v_gene: TRBV7-2; j_gene: TRBJ2-1; abundance: -; CDR3aa: CASSLRSSGYNEQFF; CDR3nt: TGTGCCAGCAGCTTAAGGTCTAGCGGGTACAATGAGCAGTTCTTC
d_gene: -; v_gene: TRBV9; j_gene: TRBJ2-2; abundance: -; CDR3aa: CASSVVPGRELFF; CDR3nt: TGTGCCAGCAGCGTAGTGCCAGGCCGGGAGCTGTTTTTT
d_gene: -; v_gene: TRBV7-2; j_gene: TRBJ1-2; abundance: -; CDR3aa: CASSLEASYYGYTF; CDR3nt: TGTGCCAGCAGCTTAGAAGCAAGCTACTATGGCTACACCTTC
d_gene: -; v_gene: TRBV29-1; j_gene: TRBJ2-3; abundance: -; CDR3aa: CSVVEGGAGTDTQYF; CDR3nt: TGCAGCGTTGTTGAAGGGGGGGCCGGTACAGATACGCAGTATTTT
d_gene: TRBD1; v_gene: TRBV29-1; j_gene: TRBJ2-5; abundance: once; CDR3aa: CSVERTGGRETQYF; CDR3nt: TGCAGCGTTGAGAGGACAGGGGGTCGGGAGACCCAGTACTTC
d_gene: -; v_gene: TRBV6-2/TRBV6-3; j_gene: TRBJ2-7; abundance: -; CDR3aa: CASSPQGFSYEQYF; CDR3nt: TGTGCCAGCAGTCCCCAGGGATTCTCCTACGAGCAGTACTTC
d_gene: -; v_gene: TRBV19; j_gene: TRBJ1-6; abundance: -; CDR3aa: CASTDPYGGTPNSPLHF; CDR3nt: TGTGCCAGTACCGATCCCTATGGAGGGACGCCTAATTCACCCCTCCACTTT
d_gene: TRBD1; v_gene: TRBV6-2/TRBV6-3; j_gene: TRBJ1-1; abundance: few; CDR3aa: CASSLLPGTGDKAFF; CDR3nt: TGTGCCAGCAGTCTTTTACCCGGGACAGGGGATAAGGCTTTCTTT
d_gene: -; v_gene: TRBV5-1; j_gene: TRBJ2-1; abundance: -; CDR3aa: CASSLRNEQFF; CDR3nt: TGCGCCAGCAGCTTGCGCAATGAGCAGTTCTTC
d_gene: -; v_gene: TRBV28; j_gene: TRBJ1-5; abundance: -; CDR3aa: CASTPETIKFAGGNQPQHF; CDR3nt: TGTGCCAGCACCCCTGAAACAATCAAGTTCGCGGGGGGCAATCAGCCCCAGCATTTT
d_gene: TRBD1; v_gene: TRBV28; j_gene: TRBJ2-5; abundance: -; CDR3aa: CASSSQDRAETQYF; CDR3nt: TGTGCCAGCAGTTCACAGGACAGGGCTGAGACCCAGTACTTC
d_gene: TRBD1; v_gene: TRBV3-1/TRBV3-2; j_gene: TRBJ1-1; abundance: -; CDR3aa: CASSLRTGRGEAFF; CDR3nt: TGTGCCAGCAGCCTTCGGACAGGGAGAGGAGAAGCTTTCTTT
d_gene: -; v_gene: TRBV14; j_gene: TRBJ1-1; abundance: -; CDR3aa: CASGLGGEAFF; CDR3nt: TGTGCCAGCGGTCTTGGGGGGGAAGCTTTCTTT
d_gene: -; v_gene: TRBV7-2; j_gene: TRBJ1-6; abundance: once; CDR3aa: CASAGRGGGNSPLHF; CDR3nt: TGTGCCAGCGCGGGGAGGGGGGGAGGTAATTCACCCCTCCACTTT
d_gene: -; v_gene: TRBV12-3/TRBV12-4; j_gene: TRBJ1-1; abundance: -; CDR3aa: CASSLQDSTEAFF; CDR3nt: TGTGCCAGCAGTTTACAGGACAGCACTGAAGCTTTCTTT
d_gene: TRBD1; v_gene: TRBV7-2; j_gene: TRBJ2-2; abundance: -; CDR3aa: CASSPRTGEGTAGELFF; CDR3nt: TGTGCCAGCAGCCCGAGGACAGGGGAGGGAACAGCCGGGGAGCTGTTTTTT
d_gene: TRBD1; v_gene: TRBV5-1; j_gene: TRBJ1-1; abundance: once; CDR3aa: CASSRGLDRAYTEAFF; CDR3nt: TGCGCCAGCAGCCGGGGGTTGGACAGGGCCTACACTGAAGCTTTCTTT
d_gene: -; v_gene: TRBV14; j_gene: TRBJ1-5; abundance: once; CDR3aa: CASSSDFNQPQHF; CDR3nt: TGTGCCAGCAGCTCGGACTTCAATCAGCCCCAGCATTTT
d_gene: TRBD2; v_gene: TRBV18; j_gene: TRBJ2-3; abundance: -; CDR3aa: CASSRRSSGIDVDTQYF; CDR3nt: TGTGCCAGCTCACGACGGTCGAGCGGGATAGACGTAGATACGCAGTATTTT
d_gene: -; v_gene: TRBV24-1; j_gene: TRBJ1-5; abundance: -; CDR3aa: CATRASASQPQHF; CDR3nt: TGTGCCACCCGAGCTTCAGCGAGTCAGCCCCAGCATTTT
d_gene: -; v_gene: TRBV2; j_gene: TRBJ1-6; abundance: -; CDR3aa: CASTQTDSPLHF; CDR3nt: TGTGCCAGCACCCAAACAGATTCACCCCTCCACTTT
d_gene: -; v_gene: TRBV6-6; j_gene: TRBJ2-3; abundance: -; CDR3aa: CASKPNPVPDTQYF; CDR3nt: TGTGCCAGCAAGCCTAACCCCGTCCCAGATACGCAGTATTTT
d_gene: TRBD2; v_gene: TRBV7-2; j_gene: TRBJ2-3; abundance: -; CDR3aa: CASSFTSGIRSDTQYF; CDR3nt: TGTGCCAGCAGCTTTACTAGCGGGATACGGTCAGATACGCAGTATTTT
d_gene: -; v_gene: TRBV19; j_gene: TRBJ2-2; abundance: -; CDR3aa: CASRTSGTSNTGELFF; CDR3nt: TGTGCCAGTAGAACCTCCGGGACTTCGAACACCGGGGAGCTGTTTTTT
d_gene: -; v_gene: TRBV19; j_gene: TRBJ1-2; abundance: -; CDR3aa: CASKPQGGGYTF; CDR3nt: TGTGCCAGTAAACCTCAGGGAGGCGGCTACACCTTC
d_gene: TRBD1; v_gene: TRBV28; j_gene: TRBJ1-5; abundance: -; CDR3aa: CASQTGGEGGNQPQHF; CDR3nt: TGTGCCAGCCAGACAGGGGGCGAGGGGGGCAATCAGCCCCAGCATTTT
d_gene: -; v_gene: TRBV12-3/TRBV12-4; j_gene: TRBJ1-1; abundance: -; CDR3aa: CASSFETNTEAFF; CDR3nt: TGTGCCAGCAGTTTCGAAACTAACACTGAAGCTTTCTTT
d_gene: -; v_gene: TRBV20-1; j_gene: TRBJ1-2; abundance: -; CDR3aa: CSASTAHSYGYTF; CDR3nt: TGCAGTGCTAGTACAGCCCACAGCTATGGCTACACCTTC
d_gene: -; v_gene: TRBV6-2/TRBV6-3; j_gene: TRBJ1-6; abundance: -; CDR3aa: CASSSAGYNSPLHF; CDR3nt: TGTGCCAGCAGCTCAGCGGGGTATAATTCACCCCTCCACTTT
d_gene: TRBD1; v_gene: TRBV9; j_gene: TRBJ2-3; abundance: few; CDR3aa: CASSPQDRVRTDTQYF; CDR3nt: TGTGCCAGCAGCCCGCAAGACAGGGTCCGTACAGATACGCAGTATTTT
d_gene: TRBD1; v_gene: TRBV19; j_gene: TRBJ1-3; abundance: few; CDR3aa: CASRDRGIGGNTIYF; CDR3nt: TGTGCCAGTAGGGACAGGGGAATAGGTGGAAACACCATATATTTT
d_gene: TRBD2; v_gene: TRBV6-5; j_gene: TRBJ2-1; abundance: once; CDR3aa: CASSYDLRGGNNEQFF; CDR3nt: TGTGCCAGCAGTTACGACTTGCGGGGGGGAAACAATGAGCAGTTCTTC
d_gene: TRBD2; v_gene: TRBV4-1; j_gene: TRBJ2-7; abundance: -; CDR3aa: CASSRRPAGDSYEQYF; CDR3nt: TGCGCCAGCAGCCGAAGGCCAGCGGGAGACTCCTACGAGCAGTACTTC
d_gene: -; v_gene: TRBV2; j_gene: TRBJ1-4; abundance: -; CDR3aa: CASRGQYSNEKLFF; CDR3nt: TGTGCCAGCAGAGGACAGTATTCGAATGAAAAACTGTTTTTT
d_gene: TRBD1; v_gene: TRBV7-3; j_gene: TRBJ2-2; abundance: -; CDR3aa: CASSHDRGGTGELFF; CDR3nt: TGTGCCAGCAGCCACGACAGGGGCGGAACCGGGGAGCTGTTTTTT
d_gene: -; v_gene: TRBV27; j_gene: TRBJ1-1; abundance: -; CDR3aa: CASSSLRGGALNTEAFF; CDR3nt: TGTGCCAGCAGTTCCCTCCGAGGGGGGGCCTTGAACACTGAAGCTTTCTTT
d_gene: TRBD1; v_gene: TRBV10-3; j_gene: TRBJ1-4; abundance: -; CDR3aa: CAISESGPQGEKLFF; CDR3nt: TGTGCCATCAGTGAGTCGGGCCCACAGGGGGAAAAACTGTTTTTT